The 18 T cell receptor beta chains listed next were all sequenced from one sample in a study of T cells after yellow fever vaccination. TCRdb processed the 5' RACE reads anew with MiXCR; each CDR3 protein has one entry. The table records 230,000 or so distinct CDR3 sequences, over 6.5% of them present only once. Here the sequenced sample was CD4+ T cells sorted from PBMCs, taken on the day of the yellow fever booster vaccination. The receptors were gathered from a man aged 25 to 40 who received the YFV17D yellow fever vaccine.

This clonotype was counted between two and nine times. The chain recombines TRBV21-1 with TRBJ2-7; TRBD2 is the table's D call, not checked against the DNA. TRBV21-1 represents a pseudogene. The CDR3 length is 17 residues. As DNA, the CDR3 is TGTGCCAGCAGCAAAGGTGGTTTTTCTAGCGGGAGATACGAGCAGTACTTC. It encodes CASSKGGFSSGRYEQYF.

This clonotype occurred a few times. The chain carries TRBV5-1 and TRBJ1-1; 7 bases fit TRBD1. This CDR3 region has 14 residues. After removal of 3 bases from V and 0 bases from J, the junction contained 2 bases not matched to a gene. Germline CDR1 SGHRS, CDR2 YFSETQ. The CDR3 here is CASSWDSLNTEAFF. The DNA of the CDR3 is TGCGCCAGCAGCTGGGACAGCTTGAACACTGAAGCTTTCTTT.

V is TRBV6-5 and J is TRBJ1-2; 9 bases are shared with TRBD1. This CDR3 has 18 residues. The germline V gene encodes CDR1 MNHEY and CDR2 SVGAGI. The junction had 18 bases not matched to a gene; V was cut back by 7 bases and J by 3 bases. CDR3: CASTTPRGGQGLDYGYTF. The CDR3 nucleotides are TGTGCCAGCACCACCCCCCGCGGGGGACAGGGACTTGACTATGGCTACACCTTC.

This clonotype was detected many times. In DNA, the CDR3 is TGTGCCAGCGACAGCACCTCTGGAAACACCATATATTTT. This encodes CASDSTSGNTIYF. The chain couples TRBV12-3 or TRBV12-4 to TRBJ1-3, with TRBD1 as a possible D gene (5 bases). This CDR3 contains 13 residues. Trimming stripped 8 bases from V and 0 bases from J, with 8 bases between.

This clonotype has just a few counts. The chain combines TRBV7-2 with TRBJ2-1; D remains unclear. The V gene lost 4 bases and the J gene lost 7 bases, with 11 bases spanning the gap. Germline values: CDR1 SGHTA, CDR2 FQGNSA. CDR3 length equals 13 residues. This CDR3 is CASSSNSGNEQFF. In DNA form, the CDR3 reads TGTGCCAGCAGCTCCAACTCCGGGAATGAGCAGTTCTTC.

This clonotype was seen a handful of times. This chain connects TRBV12-3 or TRBV12-4 to TRBJ2-2, with 11 bases aligning to TRBD1. The CDR3 loop spans 14 amino acids. V was clipped by 3 bases and J by 7 bases; unmatched bases: 1. CDR3 DNA sequence: TGTGCCAGCAGTTTGGGGACAGGGGGCGGGGAGCTGTTTTTT. Translation: CASSLGTGGGELFF.

The CDR3 region is CSSRPVLAGENTGELFF. Written as DNA, the CDR3 is TGCAGTTCTCGTCCTGTACTAGCGGGAGAGAACACCGGGGAGCTGTTTTTT. The rearrangement uses TRBV20-1 and TRBJ2-2; 11 bases are shared with TRBD2. The CDR3 extends over 17 amino acids. Looked up from germline, CDR1 is DFQATT and CDR2 is SNEGSKA (reference sequence). After removal of 8 bases from V and 1 base from J, the junction contained 12 bases not matched to a gene.

The rearrangement joins TRBV9 to TRBJ2-2; 13 positions match TRBD2. CDR1 is SGDLS, CDR2 YYNGEE, per germline. With V trimmed by 4 bases and J by 2 bases, 8 bases remained unmatched. The CDR3 contains 18 residues. The CDR3 here is CASSLRTSGGLNTGELFF. CDR3 sequence (DNA): TGTGCCAGCAGCTTACGGACTAGCGGGGGCCTTAACACCGGGGAGCTGTTTTTT.

This chain connects TRBV7-2 to TRBJ2-5; the match to TRBD2 covers 10 bases. Germline V gene lookup returns CDR1 SGHTA and CDR2 FQGNSA. The CDR3 length is 14 residues. Losses at the gene ends were 6 bases for V and 5 bases for J; bases not matched to a gene: 6. The CDR3 DNA follows: TGTGCCAGCAGGAACCCGGGACTAGCGGAGACCCAGTACTTC. Its translation: CASRNPGLAETQYF.

There are a few counts of this clonotype. The chain carries TRBV29-1 and TRBJ2-7; possibly TRBD1 for D (5 bases). V lost 8 bases to trimming and J lost 2 bases, with 16 bases between them. The germline gives CDR1 SQVTM, CDR2 ANQGSEA. The CDR3 sequence is 13 residues long. CDR3 nucleotide sequence: TGCAGCTTCCTCGGCCCAGGGCCCTACGAGCAGTACTTC. Encoded protein: CSFLGPGPYEQYF.

This clonotype was recorded at least ten times. The J gene is TRBJ1-4, the V gene TRBV5-1; the D gene is possibly TRBD1 (5 bases). V dropped 4 bases and J dropped 8 bases, with 18 bases sitting between them. Germline values: CDR1 SGHRS, CDR2 YFSETQ. The CDR3 is made up of 15 amino acids. CDR3 DNA: TGCGCCAGCAGCGTCGGAGGCAGGGCGGGCGAAAAACTGTTTTTT. It yields the protein CASSVGGRAGEKLFF.

This clonotype has a count of ten or more. The V and J genes are TRBV4-1 and TRBJ1-4; D unresolved. The germline CDR1 and CDR2 sequences are MGHRA and YSYEKL. Trimming removed 1 base from V and 8 bases from J, with 11 bases in between. This CDR3 has 14 residues. The CDR3 loop is CASSQGDYREKLFF. The CDR3 DNA reads as TGCGCCAGCAGCCAAGGGGATTACCGGGAAAAACTGTTTTTT.

In this sample, this clonotype turned up many times. CDR3 sequence reads: CASRLTGDEIYEQYF. Here the CDR3 DNA reads TGTGCCAGCAGACTGACAGGCGATGAAATCTACGAGCAGTACTTC. This chain joins TRBV6-1 and TRBJ2-7, with D tentatively TRBD1 (6 bases). This CDR3 is 15 amino acids long. Germline lookup yields CDR1 MNHNS and CDR2 SASEGT. V gave up 6 bases and J gave up 3 bases, with 18 bases separating them.

In this sample, this clonotype turned up many times. The chain employs TRBV5-1 and TRBJ2-3, with D perhaps TRBD1 or TRBD2 (5 bases each). V lost 0 bases and J 0 bases, leaving 14 bases between the germline ends. The CDR3 is 17 residues long. The germline CDR1 and CDR2 sequences are SGHRS and YFSETQ. CDR3 in amino acids: CASSLAGTATSTDTQYF. In DNA, the CDR3 is TGCGCCAGCAGCTTGGCCGGGACCGCAACTAGCACAGATACGCAGTATTTT.

This clonotype was recorded at least ten times. This rearrangement joins TRBV29-1 to TRBJ2-4; either TRBD1 or TRBD2 may fit D (5 bases each). CDR1 is SQVTM, CDR2 ANQGSEA, per germline. The CDR3 is 15 residues long. Deletions cut 0 bases from V and 7 bases from J, with 16 bases between. CDR3 DNA sequence: TGCAGCGTTGAAGATAGGGACGGCTTATCCAACATTCAGTACTTC. Amino acids: CSVEDRDGLSNIQYF.

V gene TRBV20-1 combines with J gene TRBJ2-7, with TRBD1 matching 7 bases. The CDR3 has 13 residues. Unmatched junction bases numbered 9, after V lost 6 bases and J lost 4 bases. Germline loops: CDR1 DFQATT, CDR2 SNEGSKA (reference sequence). CDR3 region: CSAPPGGSYEQYF. The CDR3 nucleotides read TGCAGTGCCCCCCCAGGGGGATCTTACGAGCAGTACTTC.

For this clonotype: A much more abundant neighbour one base away suggests this may be a read error. The chain couples TRBV7-2 to TRBJ2-7; maybe TRBD1 (6 bases). The CDR3 is 15 amino acids. The ends were cut back, 4 bases at V and 7 bases at J, with 20 bases in the middle. The germline gives CDR1 SGHTA, CDR2 FQGNSA. DNA for the CDR3: TGTACCAGCAGCTCGACACGGGACACCTTCCGTGAGCAGTACTTC. Translating gives CTSSSTRDTFREQYF. Full variable domain (remainder filled in from reference TRBV7-2 and TRBJ2-7): GAGVSQSPSNKVTEKGKDVELRCDPISGHTALYWYRQSLGQGLEFLIYFQGNSAPDKSGLPSDRFSAERTGGSVSTLTIQRTQQEDSAVYLCTSSSTRDTFREQYFGPGTRLTVT.

This clonotype was counted many times. The gene calls are TRBV28 and TRBJ2-4, with a tentative D call TRBD1 (6 bases). The CDR3 runs 14 residues. Germline loops: CDR1 MDHEN, CDR2 SYDVKM. Trimming took off 5 bases at V and 4 bases at J, with 12 bases between the two ends. This CDR3 reads CASSHLQGKNIQYF. DNA of the CDR3: TGTGCCAGCAGTCACCTTCAGGGGAAAAACATTCAGTACTTC.